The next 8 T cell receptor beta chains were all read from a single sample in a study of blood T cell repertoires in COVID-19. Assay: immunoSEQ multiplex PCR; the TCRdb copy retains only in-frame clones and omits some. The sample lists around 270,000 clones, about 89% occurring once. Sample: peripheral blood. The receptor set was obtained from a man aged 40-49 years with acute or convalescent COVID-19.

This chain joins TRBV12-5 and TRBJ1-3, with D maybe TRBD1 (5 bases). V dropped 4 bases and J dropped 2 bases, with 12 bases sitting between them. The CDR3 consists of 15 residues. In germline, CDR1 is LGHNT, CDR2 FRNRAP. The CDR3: CASGSGQTAGNTIYF. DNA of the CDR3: TGTGCTAGTGGTTCAGGGCAGACTGCTGGAAACACCATATATTTT.

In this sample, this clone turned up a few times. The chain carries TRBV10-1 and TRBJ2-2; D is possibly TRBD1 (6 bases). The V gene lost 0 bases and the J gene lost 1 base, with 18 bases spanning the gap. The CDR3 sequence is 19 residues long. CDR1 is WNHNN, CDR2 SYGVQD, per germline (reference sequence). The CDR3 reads CASSESWEWGQENTGELFF. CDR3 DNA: TGCGCCAGCAGTGAGTCGTGGGAATGGGGACAAGAGAACACCGGGGAGCTGTTTTTT.

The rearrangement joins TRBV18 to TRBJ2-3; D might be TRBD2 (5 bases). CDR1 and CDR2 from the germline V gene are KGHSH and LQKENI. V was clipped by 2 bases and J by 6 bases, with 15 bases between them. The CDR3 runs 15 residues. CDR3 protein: CASSPSQGSVDTQYF. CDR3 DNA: TGTGCCAGCTCACCATCTCAAGGGAGTGTCGATACGCAGTATTTT.

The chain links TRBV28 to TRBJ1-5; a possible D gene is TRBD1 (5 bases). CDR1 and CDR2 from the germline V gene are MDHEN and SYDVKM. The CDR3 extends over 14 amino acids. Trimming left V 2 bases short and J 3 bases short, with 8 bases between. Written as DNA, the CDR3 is TGTGCCAGCAGTTTAGTACAGGACAATCAGCCCCAGCATTTT. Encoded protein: CASSLVQDNQPQHF. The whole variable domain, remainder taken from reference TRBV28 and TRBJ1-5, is DVKVTQSSRYLVKRTGEKVFLECVQDMDHENMFWYRQDPGLGLRLIYFSYDVKMKEKGDIPEGYSVSREKKERFSLILESASTNQTSMYLCASSLVQDNQPQHFGDGTRLSIL.

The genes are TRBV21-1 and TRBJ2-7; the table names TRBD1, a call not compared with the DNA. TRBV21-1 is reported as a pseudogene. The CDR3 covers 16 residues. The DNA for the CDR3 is TGTGCCACCAACCTCCAACAGGGGAGCTGCTCCTACGAGCAGTACTTC. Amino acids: CATNLQQGSCSYEQYF.

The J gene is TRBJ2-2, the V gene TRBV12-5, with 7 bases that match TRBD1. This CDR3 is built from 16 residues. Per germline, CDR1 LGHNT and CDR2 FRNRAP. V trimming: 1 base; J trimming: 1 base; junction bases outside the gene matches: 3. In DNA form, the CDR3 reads TGTGCTAGTGGTTTGGCTCGGACAGGGAACACCGGGGAGCTGTTTTTT. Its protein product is CASGLARTGNTGELFF.

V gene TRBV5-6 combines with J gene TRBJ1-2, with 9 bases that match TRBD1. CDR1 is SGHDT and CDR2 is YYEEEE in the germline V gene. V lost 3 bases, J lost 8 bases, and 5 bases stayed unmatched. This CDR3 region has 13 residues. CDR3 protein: CASSWDREGGYTF. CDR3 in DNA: TGTGCCAGCAGCTGGGACAGGGAAGGAGGCTACACCTTC.

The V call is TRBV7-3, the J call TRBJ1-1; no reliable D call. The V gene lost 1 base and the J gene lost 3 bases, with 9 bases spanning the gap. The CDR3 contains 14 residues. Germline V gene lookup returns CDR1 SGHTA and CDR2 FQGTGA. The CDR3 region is CASSLKRRDTEAFF. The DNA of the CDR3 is TGTGCCAGCAGCTTAAAGCGGAGAGACACTGAAGCTTTCTTT.